This passage covers 29 T cell receptor beta chains from one sample sequenced in a study of T cell responses to AZD1222 COVID-19 vaccine. Using immunoSEQ multiplex PCR, the repertoire was profiled, and TCRdb retains in-frame clones only, with some absent. The repertoire includes approximately 160,000 clones, less than 95% of them detected once, and approximately 3% sits in the top ten. Here the sequenced sample was peripheral blood, taken on day 0 of AZD1222 vaccination. All receptors come from an adult in good health.

The CDR3, as DNA: TGTGCCAGCAGCTTGCCCCCCGGCCCTGGGGCCAACGTCCTGACTTTC. This gives the protein CASSLPPGPGANVLTF. V usage is TRBV5-4 and J usage is TRBJ2-6; D is uncertain. Germline CDR1 SGHNT, CDR2 YYREEE (reference sequence). The CDR3 has 16 residues. V lost 1 base and J lost 2, with 10 bases in between.

The gene calls are TRBV3-1 (or the pseudogene TRBV3-2) and TRBJ1-5, with a possible D match to TRBD1 (5 bases). The V gene's germline CDR1 is LGHDT and CDR2 YNNKEL (reference sequence). The CDR3 is made up of 13 amino acids. Trimming took off 3 bases at V and 6 bases at J, with 9 bases between the two ends. CDR3 sequence reads: CASSQGPGQPQHF. CDR3 coding DNA: TGTGCCAGCAGCCAGGGACCTGGTCAGCCCCAGCATTTT.

V and J are TRBV19 and TRBJ1-1; weak D call: TRBD1 (5 bases). V was shortened by 6 bases and J by 1 base, with 15 bases between the two germline ends. The CDR3 sequence is 15 residues long. CDR1 and CDR2 (germline): LNHDA, SQIVND (reference sequence). CDR3 amino acids: CASRDEGLRNTEAFF. CDR3 nucleotide sequence: TGTGCCAGTAGGGATGAGGGGCTGAGGAACACTGAAGCTTTCTTT.

J is TRBJ2-7 and V is TRBV5-1, with TRBD1 matching over 9 bases. The CDR3 length is 14 residues. Germline CDR1 SGHRS, CDR2 YFSETQ. J lost 7 bases, V lost 3 bases, and 8 bases had no gene match. The CDR3 is CASSSGQGQREQYF. The CDR3 DNA sequence: TGCGCCAGCAGCTCCGGACAGGGGCAAAGGGAGCAGTACTTC.

This chain joins TRBV2 and TRBJ1-1; TRBD1 is a possible D gene (6 bases). Per germline, CDR1 SNHLY and CDR2 FYNNEI. This CDR3 is built from 15 residues. Trimming stripped 1 base from V and 1 base from J, with 10 bases between. CDR3 nucleotide sequence: TGTGCCAGCAGTGAAGTTGGGGGCGGGAACACTGAAGCTTTCTTT. It codes for CASSEVGGGNTEAFF.

V is TRBV11-1 and J is TRBJ2-4; 8 positions agree with TRBD2. The CDR3 runs to 15 residues. The germline V gene encodes CDR1 SGHAT and CDR2 FQDESV (reference sequence). The junction had 8 bases not matched to a gene; V was cut back by 5 bases and J by 5 bases. The CDR3 coding sequence is TGTGCCAGCAGCCCGGGGGGGGTCGGAGAAAACATTCAGTACTTC. Protein product: CASSPGGVGENIQYF.

The chain links TRBV7-8 to TRBJ2-1, with TRBD1 matching 8 bases. The J segment lost 6 bases and the V segment lost 2 bases, leaving 6 bases of the junction unmatched. Per the germline V gene, CDR1 is SGHVS and CDR2 is FQNEAQ. The CDR3 is 15 amino acids. The CDR3 region is CASSLQGALGNEQFF. The CDR3 DNA follows: TGTGCCAGCAGCTTACAGGGGGCGCTGGGCAATGAGCAGTTCTTC.

The chain is built from TRBV3-1 (or the pseudogene TRBV3-2) and TRBJ2-5; TRBD1 aligns across 7 bases. The CDR3 loop spans 16 amino acids. CDR1 and CDR2 from the germline V gene are LGHDT and YNNKEL (reference sequence). With V trimmed by 4 bases and J by 5 bases, 13 bases remained unmatched. This CDR3 is CASSLRGSASGETQYF. The CDR3 DNA reads as TGTGCCAGCAGCCTCAGGGGGTCCGCCTCGGGGGAGACCCAGTACTTC.

The CDR3 region is CASSIELPPEAFF. In nucleotides, the CDR3 is TGTGCCAGTAGTATTGAGCTCCCCCCTGAAGCTTTCTTT. This chain links TRBV19 with TRBJ1-1; D gene uncertain. CDR1 and CDR2 (germline): LNHDA, SQIVND (reference sequence). CDR3 length: 13 amino acids. The germline V and J ends were trimmed by 3 bases and 6 bases, with 11 bases remaining between them. The full variable domain, with the rest looked up from reference TRBV19 and TRBJ1-1, is DGGITQSPKYLFRKEGQNVTLSCEQNLNHDAMYWYRQDPGQGLRLIYYSQIVNDFQKGDIAEGYSVSREKKESFPLTVTSAQKNPTAFYLCASSIELPPEAFFGQGTRLTVV.

This sequence joins TRBV19 and TRBJ1-1; D is unclear. Trimming removed 0 bases at V and 8 bases at J, with 10 bases between. This CDR3 is built from 13 residues. CDR1 LNHDA and CDR2 SQIVND come from the germline V gene (reference sequence). Here the CDR3 DNA reads TGTGCCAGTAGTATAGATGGACTTACCGAAGCTTTCTTT. Its translation: CASSIDGLTEAFF.

The gene calls are TRBV2 and TRBJ1-1, with D possibly TRBD1 on 6 matching bases. V was trimmed by 0 bases and J by 2 bases, leaving 10 bases between them. The germline CDR1 and CDR2 sequences are SNHLY and FYNNEI. The CDR3 contains 15 residues. CDR3 residues: CASSEARTVNTEAFF. CDR3 nucleotides: TGTGCCAGCAGTGAAGCCAGGACAGTAAACACTGAAGCTTTCTTT.

Worth noting for this clone: The junction departs from the called germline gene at one end, perhaps through a read error. The chain couples TRBV5-6 to TRBJ2-3; TRBD2 agrees at 9 bases. In germline, CDR1 is SGHDT, CDR2 YYEEEE. The CDR3 is made up of 14 amino acids. DNA of the CDR3: TGTGCCAGCAGCTTTAGCGGGAGCAAAGATACGCAGTATTTT. It translates to CASSFSGSKDTQYF.

V is TRBV27 and J is TRBJ2-1, with D unclear. The germline CDR1 and CDR2 sequences are MNHEY and SMNVEV (reference sequence). CDR3 size: 13 residues. Between the trimmed V and J ends, which lost 1 base and 5 bases, there was a span of 6 bases. DNA of the CDR3: TGTGCCAGCAGTTTATTGGTCCACAATGAGCAGTTCTTC. Its protein product is CASSLLVHNEQFF.

The V and J genes are TRBV6-5 and TRBJ2-5; maybe TRBD1 (6 bases). CDR1 MNHEY and CDR2 SVGAGI come from the germline V gene. V lost 5 bases to trimming and J lost 1 base, with 11 bases between them. The CDR3 contains 14 residues. In DNA form, the CDR3 reads TGTGCCAGCAGTCCCGGGACAAGCCAAGAGACCCAGTACTTC. It translates to CASSPGTSQETQYF.

The chain joins TRBV5-1 to TRBJ1-4; 11 positions match TRBD1. There are 16 residues in the CDR3. V gave up 4 bases and J gave up 0 bases; unmatched junction bases: 2. In germline, CDR1 is SGHRS, CDR2 YFSETQ. The CDR3 reads CASSKDRGPTNEKLFF. CDR3 DNA: TGCGCCAGCAGCAAGGACAGGGGGCCAACTAATGAAAAACTGTTTTTT.

V gene TRBV18 combines with J gene TRBJ2-6; D uncertain. The V end was cut by 1 base, the J end by 0 bases, with 7 bases between. In germline, CDR1 is KGHSH, CDR2 LQKENI. The CDR3 sequence is 16 residues long. CDR3 nucleotide sequence: TGTGCCAGCTCACCACTCGCCGACTCTGGGGCCAACGTCCTGACTTTC. Translating it yields CASSPLADSGANVLTF.

V gene TRBV14 combines with J gene TRBJ2-7, with 7 bases identical to TRBD1. This CDR3 comprises 13 residues. With V trimmed by 6 bases and J by 6 bases, 8 bases remained unmatched. Germline lookup yields CDR1 SGHDN and CDR2 FVKESK. Here the CDR3 DNA reads TGTGCCAGCAGTGAATTTACAGGGGCCGAGCAGTACTTC. Translation: CASSEFTGAEQYF.

V gene TRBV7-3 combines with J gene TRBJ2-2; 9 bases map to TRBD1. Germline V gene sequence: CDR1 SGHTA, CDR2 FQGTGA. V lost 5 bases and J lost 8; bases outside the gene matches: 9. The CDR3 runs 15 residues. The CDR3 DNA reads as TGTGCCAGCAGCCTTGGGGACAGGGCGCAGGGGGAGCTGTTTTTT. As protein: CASSLGDRAQGELFF.

CDR3 in DNA: TGCGCCAGCAGCCTAGGGACAGGGGCTAATGAAAAACTGTTTTTT. It encodes CASSLGTGANEKLFF. The chain is built from TRBV5-1 and TRBJ1-4, with 10 nucleotides matching TRBD1. J lost 3 bases, V lost 4 bases, and 3 bases had no gene match. CDR1 and CDR2 (germline): SGHRS, YFSETQ. The CDR3 is 15 amino acids.

The gene calls are TRBV6-5 and TRBJ2-4; D perhaps matches TRBD2 (5 bases). Germline CDR1 MNHEY, CDR2 SVGAGI. V lost 7 bases to trimming and J lost 1 base, with 8 bases between them. The CDR3 sequence is 13 residues long. CDR3: CASTSSAKNIQYF. The CDR3 DNA reads TGTGCCAGCACCTCTAGCGCCAAAAACATTCAGTACTTC.

The chain has TRBV11-3 and TRBJ2-3; 11 bases align to TRBD2. The CDR3 spans 16 residues. V gave up 4 bases and J gave up 4 bases; unmatched junction bases: 7. Germline V CDR1 and CDR2: SGHNT, YENEEA. The chain's CDR3 is CASSSPSGGSPDTQYF. CDR3 sequence (DNA): TGTGCCAGCAGCTCGCCTAGCGGGGGGTCCCCAGATACGCAGTATTTT.

This clone was seen just once. The chain combines TRBV12-3 or TRBV12-4 with TRBJ1-5, with D maybe TRBD1 (5 bases). The CDR3 sequence is 13 residues long. Trimming removed 6 bases at V and 3 bases at J, with 9 bases between. CDR3 sequence (DNA): TGTGCCAGCAGCCACAGGTACAATCAGCCCCAGCATTTT. This sequence encodes CASSHRYNQPQHF.

V and J are TRBV3-1 (or the pseudogene TRBV3-2) and TRBJ2-1; tentatively, D is TRBD1 or TRBD2 (5 bases each). CDR3 length: 14 residues. Germline loops: CDR1 LGHDT, CDR2 YNNKEL (reference sequence). Trimming pared 4 bases from V and 6 bases from J, leaving 13 bases between. DNA of the CDR3: TGTGCCAGCAGCCTCGAAATTGGGGGCAATGAGCAGTTCTTC. Translated: CASSLEIGGNEQFF.

The gene calls are TRBV6-1 and TRBJ2-1; D gene ambiguous. Germline loops: CDR1 MNHNS, CDR2 SASEGT. V lost 3 bases and J lost 0, with 12 bases in between. The CDR3 consists of 16 residues. The CDR3 here is CASSDNPGSSYNEQFF. The CDR3 region has the DNA TGTGCCAGCAGTGACAACCCCGGAAGCTCCTACAATGAGCAGTTCTTC.

The chain carries TRBV5-4 and TRBJ2-7; the D is unclear. The CDR3 runs to 14 residues. The V and J ends lost 2 bases and 6 bases respectively, with 15 bases between them. Germline CDR1 and CDR2: SGHNT and YYREEE (reference sequence). In nucleotides, the CDR3 is TGTGCCAGCAGCTTAGGCGGCCGGCGATCCGAGCAGTACTTC. This gives the protein CASSLGGRRSEQYF.

A few counts support this clone. The chain links TRBV6-4 to TRBJ2-6; TRBD1 might be the D (5 bases). This CDR3 is built from 15 residues. The ends were cut back, 2 bases at V and 0 bases at J, with 5 bases in the middle. Germline V gene lookup returns CDR1 MRHNA and CDR2 SNTAGT. The CDR3 DNA is TGTGCCAGCAGTGACGACAGCTCTGGGGCCAACGTCCTGACTTTC. It specifies CASSDDSSGANVLTF.

CDR3: CAISPGQQETQYF. The CDR3 coding sequence is TGTGCCATCAGTCCGGGACAGCAAGAGACCCAGTACTTC. V usage is TRBV10-3 and J usage is TRBJ2-5; 7 bases line up with TRBD1. Looked up from germline, CDR1 is ENHRY and CDR2 is SYGVKD. The V and J ends lost 5 bases and 2 bases, in that order; junction bases with no gene match: 2. The CDR3 consists of 13 residues.

V and J are TRBV7-2 and TRBJ1-5, with D unclear. Germline CDR1 is SGHTA and CDR2 is FQGNSA. Trimming cost V 5 bases and J 10 bases, with 21 bases left between them. The CDR3 is 15 residues long. The CDR3 here is CASSPSRGGSSPQHF. Written as DNA, the CDR3 is TGTGCCAGCAGCCCCTCTCGAGGCGGGTCGAGTCCCCAGCATTTT.

The rearrangement links TRBV9 to TRBJ1-2; weak D call: TRBD1 (5 bases). In germline, CDR1 is SGDLS, CDR2 YYNGEE. This CDR3 comprises 15 residues. The V and J ends lost 3 bases and 8 bases respectively, with 20 bases between them. The CDR3 loop is CASSGMTGPEEGYTF. The CDR3 bases are TGTGCCAGCAGCGGAATGACGGGGCCCGAGGAAGGCTACACCTTC.